The clone carrying this T cell receptor (beta chain) has a handful of counts. In the original processing: Reference gene primer amplification gave nucleated cell count estimates. The method was immunoSEQ multiplex PCR; TCRdb's version includes in-frame clones alone and lacks a portion of them. The DNA gave D and trimming, while V, J and clone size come from that table. The data contain approximately 300,000 clones, around 90% of them singletons. The sample is drawn from a study of blood T cell repertoires in COVID-19. Whole-study context: Donors in the United States, Italy and Spain gave samples during acute or convalescent COVID-19. Sample material is recorded as cDNA or gDNA derived from T cells, B-cell-depleted T cells, or PBMCs.

The CDR3 length is 13 residues. Deletions cut 4 bases from V and 10 bases from J, with 16 bases between. Germline CDR1 MNHEY, CDR2 SVGAGI. The chain uses TRBV6-5 and TRBJ1-1; D gene uncertain. This clonotype was obtained from a young man with active or convalescent COVID-19. Material for sequencing was peripheral blood. CDR3 residues: CASSLSRDHSAFF. The CDR3 DNA follows: TGTGCCAGCAGTTTGAGCCGGGATCACTCAGCTTTCTTT.